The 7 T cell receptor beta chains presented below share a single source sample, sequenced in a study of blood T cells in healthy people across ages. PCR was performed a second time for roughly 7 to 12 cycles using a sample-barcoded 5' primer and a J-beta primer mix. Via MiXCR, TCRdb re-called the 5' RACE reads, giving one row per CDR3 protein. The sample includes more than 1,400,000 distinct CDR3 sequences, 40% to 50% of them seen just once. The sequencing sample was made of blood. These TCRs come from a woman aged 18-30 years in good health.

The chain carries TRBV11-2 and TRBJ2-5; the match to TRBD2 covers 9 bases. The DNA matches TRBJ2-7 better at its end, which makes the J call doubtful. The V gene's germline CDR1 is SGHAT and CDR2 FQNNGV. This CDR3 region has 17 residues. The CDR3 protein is CASSSTHSGSIIYEQYF. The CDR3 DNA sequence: TGTGCCAGCAGCTCCACCCATAGCGGGAGTATTATCTACGAGCAGTACTTC.

In DNA, the CDR3 is TGCAGTGCTAGACCTGAGCGGGAAACTTACAATGAGCAGTTCTTC. It codes for CSARPERETYNEQFF. The chain couples TRBV20-1 to TRBJ2-1; 7 bases agree with TRBD2. With 2 bases clipped from V and 4 bases from J, the junction kept 8 bases outside the gene matches. CDR3 size: 15 residues. Germline V lookup: CDR1 DFQATT, CDR2 SNEGSKA (reference sequence).

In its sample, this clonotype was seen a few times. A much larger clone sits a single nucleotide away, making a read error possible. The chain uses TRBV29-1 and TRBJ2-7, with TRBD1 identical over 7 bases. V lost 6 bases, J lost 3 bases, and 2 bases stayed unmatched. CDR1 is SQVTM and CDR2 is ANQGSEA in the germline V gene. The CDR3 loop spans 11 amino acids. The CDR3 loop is CSVRDSYEQYF. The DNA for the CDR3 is TGCAGCGTCCGGGACAGCTACGAGCAGTACTTC.

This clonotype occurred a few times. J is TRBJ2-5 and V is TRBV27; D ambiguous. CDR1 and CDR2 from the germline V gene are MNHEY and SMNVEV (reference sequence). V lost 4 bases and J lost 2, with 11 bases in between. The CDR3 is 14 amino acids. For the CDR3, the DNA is TGTGCCAGCAGTTATACGTTGTCACAAGAGACCCAGTACTTC. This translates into CASSYTLSQETQYF.

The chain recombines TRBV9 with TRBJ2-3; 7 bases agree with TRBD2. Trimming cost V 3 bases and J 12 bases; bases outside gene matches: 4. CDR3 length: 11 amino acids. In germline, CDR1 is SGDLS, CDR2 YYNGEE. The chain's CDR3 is CASSASGGQYF. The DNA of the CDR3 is TGTGCCAGCAGCGCTAGCGGTGGACAGTATTTT.

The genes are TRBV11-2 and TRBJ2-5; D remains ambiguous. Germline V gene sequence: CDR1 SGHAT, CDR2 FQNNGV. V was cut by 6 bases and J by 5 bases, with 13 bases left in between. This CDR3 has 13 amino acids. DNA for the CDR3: TGTGCCAGCAGGAGTAATCTCAGGGAGACCCAGTACTTC. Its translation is CASRSNLRETQYF.

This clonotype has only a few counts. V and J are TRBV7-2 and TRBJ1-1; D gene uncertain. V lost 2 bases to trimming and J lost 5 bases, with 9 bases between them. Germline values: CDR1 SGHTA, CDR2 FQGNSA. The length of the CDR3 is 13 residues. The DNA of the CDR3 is TGTGCCAGCAGCTTACAGAGTCGGACTGAAGCTTTCTTT. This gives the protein CASSLQSRTEAFF.